This T cell receptor (beta chain) was identified in a study of vaccination effects on CD4 cells after COVID-19. Study overall: Early and late post-vaccination samples came from a few convalescent patients.

Trimming removed 3 bases from V and 3 bases from J, with 8 bases in between. Germline values: CDR1 MDHEN, CDR2 SYDVKM. This CDR3 region has 13 residues. Note on this clone: As yet, its antigen is unknown.

Expansion of antigen-specific CD4+ T cells with viral peptide pools was carried out by the ViraFEST assay before sequencing. Following a roughly 11-day culture, CD4+ T cells were purified. Sometime from March through December 2020, the person acquired a SARS-CoV-2 infection that PCR confirmed. Either the BNT162b2 or mRNA-1273 vaccine was given to participants in two doses. IL-2 medium was substituted for half the medium on days 3 and 7. Assay used: immunoSEQ multiplex PCR; TCRdb lists only in-frame clones, some missing. The data hold about 14,000 clones, with around three quarters observed a single time. Study-level points and caveats: The study dataset contains few convalescent patients and includes no early post-infection timepoints.

The sample in question was CD4+ T cells from PBMCs cultured with SARS-CoV-2 spike peptides, obtained after COVID-19 vaccination. The chain carries TRBV28 and TRBJ2-5; D unresolved. The receptor was isolated from a human donor who had a prior SARS-CoV-2 infection. CDR3 residues: CASSFTREETQYF. Written as DNA, the CDR3 is TGTGCCAGCAGTTTCACCAGAGAAGAGACCCAGTACTTC. The full variable domain, in which reference TRBV28 and TRBJ2-5 provide the parts outside the CDR3, is DVKVTQSSRYLVKRTGEKVFLECVQDMDHENMFWYRQDPGLGLRLIYFSYDVKMKEKGDIPEGYSVSREKKERFSLILESASTNQTSMYLCASSFTREETQYFGPGTRLLVL.